What follows describes a single T cell receptor (beta chain). The data are from a study of blood T cell repertoires in COVID-19. Study at large: Researchers got acute and convalescent COVID-19 samples from the United States, Italy and Spain. The cDNA or gDNA used as material had been derived from T cells, B-cell-depleted T cells, or PBMCs.

Trimming pared 5 bases from V and 0 bases from J, leaving 10 bases between. Germline-derived CDR1 and CDR2 are LNHDA and SQIVND (reference sequence). This CDR3 region has 14 residues. In the study's own analysis: Cell counts per sample came from amplifying reference gene primers. Assay: immunoSEQ multiplex PCR; the TCRdb copy retains only in-frame clones and omits some. That table gives V, J and clone size, and the DNA gave D and trimming. The table shows fewer than 200,000 clones, with roughly 80% occurring only once. The sample taken for sequencing was peripheral blood. This sequence joins TRBV19 and TRBJ1-2; unclear D gene. This clonotype originated in a man in his 70s with acute or convalescent COVID-19. CDR3 sequence (DNA): TGTGCCAGTAGTTTTAATAGCGCTAACTATGGCTACACCTTC. Amino acid sequence: CASSFNSANYGYTF.